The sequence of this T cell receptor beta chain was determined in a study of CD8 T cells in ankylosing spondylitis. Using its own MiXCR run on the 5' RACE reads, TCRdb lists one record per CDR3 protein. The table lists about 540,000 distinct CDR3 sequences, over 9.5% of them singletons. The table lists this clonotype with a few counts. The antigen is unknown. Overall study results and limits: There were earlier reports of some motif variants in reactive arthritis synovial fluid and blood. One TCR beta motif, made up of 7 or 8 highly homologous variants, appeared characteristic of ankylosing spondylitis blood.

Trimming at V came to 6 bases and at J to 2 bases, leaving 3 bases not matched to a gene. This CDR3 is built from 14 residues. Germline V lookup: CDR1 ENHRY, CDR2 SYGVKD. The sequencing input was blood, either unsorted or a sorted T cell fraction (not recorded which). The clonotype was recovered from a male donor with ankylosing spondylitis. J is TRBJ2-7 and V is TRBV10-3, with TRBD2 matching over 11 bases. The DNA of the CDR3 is TGTGCCATCAGGGGGACTAGCGGAACCTACGAGCAGTACTTC. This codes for CAIRGTSGTYEQYF.